Below, 30 T cell receptor beta chains from the same sample are listed, as sequenced in a study of T-cell reconstitution after alpha-beta-depleted transplantation in children. Unique molecular identifiers tagged the TCRbeta library. TCRdb re-called the PCR reads with MiXCR, one entry per CDR3 protein. The sample carries hundreds of thousands of distinct CDR3 sequences, approximately 15% recorded once. Sequenced here: PBMCs from the stem cell graft donor, sampled from the stem cell graft. These receptors were obtained from a human donor who donated a stem cell graft to a child with acute myeloid leukemia.

There are a few counts of this clonotype. The chain couples TRBV21-1 to TRBJ1-1. TRBV21-1 is noted as a pseudogene. There are 16 residues in the CDR3. For the CDR3, the DNA is TGTGCCAGCAGCAAAGGCGGAGGGGAGATGAACACTGAAGCTTTCTTT. Amino acid sequence: CASSKGGGEMNTEAFF.

In this sample, this clonotype turned up a few times. The chain couples TRBV6-4 to TRBJ2-7, with D perhaps matching TRBD2 (5 bases). Germline V lookup: CDR1 MRHNA, CDR2 SNTAGT. CDR3 length: 11 amino acids. Between the trimmed V and J ends, which lost 3 bases and 7 bases, there was a span of 7 bases. DNA for the CDR3: TGTGCCAGCAGTGAGGAGGAGGAGCAGTACGTC. Amino acid sequence: CASSEEEEQYV.

This rearrangement joins TRBV24-1 to TRBJ2-3; D uncertain. Trimming shortened V by 4 bases and J by 3 bases, and 7 bases separated the two germline ends. Germline values: CDR1 KGHDR, CDR2 SFDVKD. This CDR3 region has 13 residues. CDR3 DNA: TGTGCCACCAGTGACGGAATAACAGATACGCAGTATTTT. This translates into CATSDGITDTQYF.

CDR3 sequence: CASSQVVGGKETQYF. CDR3 sequence (DNA): TGCGCCAGCAGCCAAGTAGTTGGCGGGAAAGAGACCCAGTACTTC. V and J are TRBV4-3 and TRBJ2-5; TRBD2 is a possible D gene (6 bases). The CDR3 has 15 residues. Looked up from germline, CDR1 is LGHNA and CDR2 is YSLEER. Trimming left V 1 base short and J 3 bases short, with 12 bases between.

As concerns this clonotype: The junction and the germline gene differ at one end; a read error may be behind it. The chain has TRBV5-1 and TRBJ2-5, with 8 bases fitting TRBD2. CDR1 is SGHRS, CDR2 YFSETQ, per germline. This CDR3 is built from 13 residues. CDR3 in amino acids: CASCLAGQENQYF. The CDR3 nucleotides read TGCGCCAGCTGCTTAGCGGGGCAAGAGAACCAGTACTTC.

The genes are TRBV20-1 and TRBJ1-1, with TRBD1 as a possible D gene (5 bases). This CDR3 region has 14 residues. Trimming cost V 7 bases and J 5 bases, with 20 bases left between them. Germline V gives CDR1 DFQATT, CDR2 SNEGSKA (reference sequence). This chain's CDR3 is CSGEGLSRATEAFF. The DNA for the CDR3 is TGCAGTGGAGAGGGGTTGTCGAGGGCAACTGAAGCTTTCTTT.

This clonotype was detected ten times or more. The chain employs TRBV5-1 and TRBJ1-2, with D possibly TRBD1 on 6 matching bases. This CDR3 contains 14 residues. CDR1 and CDR2 (germline): SGHRS, YFSETQ. Trimming removed 1 base from V and 2 bases from J, with 9 bases in between. The CDR3 protein is CASSLTQGNYGYTF. In DNA form, the CDR3 reads TGCGCCAGCAGCTTGACCCAGGGGAACTATGGCTACACCTTC.

This clonotype was counted many times. The chain is built from TRBV20-1 and TRBJ1-1; D is possibly TRBD1 (6 bases). The V gene's germline CDR1 is DFQATT and CDR2 SNEGSKA (reference sequence). This CDR3 region has 12 residues. The V gene lost 2 bases and the J gene lost 6 bases, with 10 bases spanning the gap. CDR3 DNA sequence: TGCAGTGCTAGATGGGGGGCGTCTGAAGCTTTCTTT. It translates to CSARWGASEAFF.

V and J are TRBV20-1 and TRBJ1-1, with TRBD1 matching over 7 bases. Germline assignment: CDR1 DFQATT and CDR2 SNEGSKA (reference sequence). The CDR3 is made up of 14 amino acids. J lost 5 bases, V lost 2 bases, and 8 bases had no gene match. The CDR3 here is CSARSDRERTEAFF. The CDR3 coding sequence is TGCAGTGCTAGAAGTGACAGGGAAAGAACTGAAGCTTTCTTT.

This clonotype was detected a few times. The chain joins TRBV20-1 to TRBJ2-7, with 8 nucleotides matching TRBD2. J lost 5 bases, V lost 6 bases, and 6 bases had no gene match. The CDR3 consists of 12 residues. The germline gives CDR1 DFQATT, CDR2 SNEGSKA (reference sequence). CDR3 loop: CSASGAGDEQYV. The CDR3 coding sequence is TGCAGTGCCAGCGGAGCGGGGGACGAGCAGTACGTC.

This clonotype appeared a few times. This rearrangement joins TRBV7-6 to TRBJ2-2, with 9 bases matching TRBD2. Germline lookup yields CDR1 SGHVS and CDR2 FNYEAQ. V shed 0 bases and J 6 bases; nucleotides not matched to a gene: 5. This CDR3 region has 16 residues. The CDR3 sequence is CASSLARAGGPGELFF. CDR3 DNA: TGTGCCAGCAGCTTAGCACGAGCGGGGGGACCCGGGGAGCTGTTTTTT.

V and J are TRBV7-2 and TRBJ2-7, with TRBD2 matching 9 bases. Per germline, CDR1 SGHTA and CDR2 FQGNSA. The V and J ends lost 0 bases and 2 bases, in that order; junction bases with no gene match: 5. The CDR3 sequence is 16 residues long. The CDR3, as DNA: TGTGCCAGCAGCTTAGCGACTCGCGGGGGGGCCTACGAGCAGTACTTC. Translating it yields CASSLATRGGAYEQYF.

This clonotype appeared once. This chain links TRBV7-2 with TRBJ1-5; no clear D. The V gene lost 5 bases and the J gene lost 4 bases, with 12 bases spanning the gap. The CDR3 totals 14 residues. The germline CDR1 and CDR2 sequences are SGHTA and FQGNSA. This CDR3 is CASSQTDRNQPQHF. The DNA for the CDR3 is TGTGCCAGCAGCCAAACGGACCGGAATCAGCCCCAGCATTTT.

This clonotype was seen ten or more times. The genes are TRBV5-4 and TRBJ2-5, with 11 bases fitting TRBD2. Germline CDR1 is SGHNT and CDR2 is YYREEE (reference sequence). The CDR3 totals 16 residues. V lost 4 bases, J lost 4 bases, and 9 bases stayed unmatched. This CDR3 is CASSLRLAGPRETQYF. CDR3 coding DNA: TGTGCCAGCAGCCTTAGACTAGCGGGGCCGAGAGAGACCCAGTACTTC.

The chain is built from TRBV28 and TRBJ1-6, with 9 bases matching TRBD1. The CDR3 totals 16 residues. V was pared by 6 bases and J by 7 bases, with 10 bases of the junction left unmatched. The germline V gene has CDR1 MDHEN and CDR2 SYDVKM. Here the CDR3 reads CASRPFGTGYNSPLHF. Here the CDR3 DNA reads TGTGCCAGCAGGCCCTTCGGGACAGGGTACAATTCACCCCTCCACTTT.

A remark on this clonotype: A much larger clone lies a single base off, so this may be a read error. The J gene is TRBJ2-5, the V gene TRBV29-1; D unclear. This CDR3 contains 11 residues. Germline assignment: CDR1 SQVTM and CDR2 ANQGSEA. The V gene lost 8 bases and the J gene lost 4 bases, with 11 bases spanning the gap. The CDR3 spells CSSGLGETQYF. The CDR3 bases are TGCAGCTCCGGGCTGGGAGAGACCCAGTACTTC. The full variable domain, its missing parts supplied by reference TRBV29-1 and TRBJ2-5, is SAVISQKPSRDICQRGTSLTIQCQVDSQVTMMFWYRQQPGQSLTLIATANQGSEATYESGFVIDKFPISRPNLTFSTLTVSNMSPEDSSIYLCSSGLGETQYFGPGTRLLVL.

The V gene is TRBV7-2, the J gene TRBJ2-1; 7 bases match TRBD2. The CDR3 runs 15 residues. V lost 1 base to trimming and J lost 6 bases; unmatched junction nucleotides: 6. Germline CDR1 and CDR2: SGHTA and FQGNSA. CDR3 residues: CASSLGGGEVNEQFF. CDR3 sequence (DNA): TGTGCCAGCAGCTTAGGGGGGGGGGAAGTCAATGAGCAGTTCTTC.

This clonotype has only a few counts. V gene TRBV6-4 combines with J gene TRBJ1-6; D gene uncertain. With 6 bases removed from V and 6 bases from J, the gap between germline ends came to 12 bases. The CDR3 is 14 residues long. Per germline, CDR1 MRHNA and CDR2 SNTAGT. Here the CDR3 reads CASRGWSSNSPLHF. DNA for the CDR3: TGTGCCAGCAGGGGATGGAGTAGTAATTCACCCCTCCACTTT.

This clonotype was seen more than once but under ten times. The chain couples TRBV24-1 to TRBJ2-1, with D unclear. This CDR3 has 14 amino acids. CDR1 is KGHDR, CDR2 SFDVKD, per germline. V was cut by 2 bases and J by 7 bases, with 11 bases left in between. The CDR3 region is CATSDYGETNEQFF. In nucleotides, the CDR3 is TGTGCCACCAGTGATTATGGGGAAACTAATGAGCAGTTCTTC.

This clonotype was counted only a few times. The J gene is TRBJ1-2, the V gene TRBV4-1, with D unresolved. This CDR3 comprises 15 residues. Germline assignment: CDR1 MGHRA and CDR2 YSYEKL. Trimming stripped 0 bases from V and 8 bases from J, with 16 bases between. CDR3 region: CASSQEGSRFWGYTF. The DNA of the CDR3 is TGCGCCAGCAGCCAAGAAGGCTCTCGGTTTTGGGGCTACACCTTC.

The sample holds a few counts of this clonotype. V gene TRBV6-5 combines with J gene TRBJ1-2; tentatively, D is TRBD1 (6 bases). The CDR3 sequence is 17 residues long. Germline CDR1 and CDR2: MNHEY and SVGAGI. V gave up 0 bases and J gave up 2 bases, with 16 bases separating them. The DNA of the CDR3 is TGTGCCAGCAGTTACTCGGGAACGACAGGCGCCAACTATGGCTACACCTTC. It translates to CASSYSGTTGANYGYTF.

The J gene is TRBJ2-5, the V gene TRBV29-1; 8 bases map to TRBD2. V lost 3 bases and J lost 4; bases outside the gene matches: 7. Germline V gives CDR1 SQVTM, CDR2 ANQGSEA. The CDR3 runs to 14 residues. CDR3: CSVEFGGERETQYF. Here the CDR3 DNA reads TGCAGCGTTGAGTTCGGGGGGGAGAGAGAGACCCAGTACTTC.

The chain links TRBV12-3 or TRBV12-4 to TRBJ2-1; D is ambiguous. The CDR3 loop spans 12 amino acids. Trimming took 7 bases from V and 2 from J, leaving 6 bases between them. Written as DNA, the CDR3 is TGTGCCAGCACCTCGACCTACAATGAGCAGTTCTTC. Its protein is CASTSTYNEQFF.

The rearrangement uses TRBV5-1 and TRBJ2-3; maybe TRBD2 (5 bases). This CDR3 comprises 13 residues. Germline CDR1 SGHRS, CDR2 YFSETQ. The V gene lost 5 bases and the J gene lost 5 bases, with 12 bases spanning the gap. This CDR3 is CASRRELQDTQYF. The CDR3 coding sequence is TGCGCCAGCAGGAGGGAACTACAAGATACGCAGTATTTT.

As DNA, the CDR3 is TGTGCCACCCAGAGGACAGGGACCTTAGTTCCCTCTTGGAATGAGCAGTTCTTC. This gives the protein CATQRTGTLVPSWNEQFF. J is TRBJ2-1 and V is TRBV24-1; 8 bases match TRBD1. The V segment lost 9 bases and the J segment 7 bases; nucleotides outside the gene matches: 22. Germline CDR1 and CDR2: KGHDR and SFDVKD. The CDR3 spans 18 residues.

In its sample, this clonotype was seen many times. The V gene is TRBV6-5, the J gene TRBJ2-7, with D perhaps assigned TRBD1 or TRBD2 (5 bases each). The CDR3 is 11 residues long. Germline values: CDR1 MNHEY, CDR2 SVGAGI. V gave up 6 bases and J gave up 4 bases, with 7 bases separating them. The CDR3 reads CASREGYEQYF. The CDR3 coding sequence is TGTGCCAGCAGAGAGGGGTACGAGCAGTACTTC.

This clonotype has a count of ten or more. In DNA form, the CDR3 reads TGTGCCAGCACTCGGTCCTGGGGAGAGACCCAGTACTTC. Its translation is CASTRSWGETQYF. V and J are TRBV7-2 and TRBJ2-5; D gene ambiguous. This CDR3 has 13 residues. CDR1 is SGHTA and CDR2 is FQGNSA in the germline V gene. Trimming pared 7 bases from V and 4 bases from J, leaving 13 bases between.

This clonotype was recorded once. V is TRBV20-1 and J is TRBJ1-1, with 9 bases identical to TRBD1. V lost 6 bases to trimming and J lost 6 bases; unmatched junction nucleotides: 5. CDR1 is DFQATT and CDR2 is SNEGSKA in the germline V gene (reference sequence). The CDR3 totals 12 residues. CDR3 sequence: CSANGQGSEAFF. For the CDR3, the DNA is TGCAGTGCCAACGGACAGGGGTCTGAAGCTTTCTTT.

This clonotype was counted many times. The rearrangement links TRBV20-1 to TRBJ2-7; D is perhaps TRBD1 (5 bases). V was pared by 1 base and J by 3 bases, with 7 bases between. The CDR3 contains 12 residues. Germline-derived CDR1 and CDR2 are DFQATT and SNEGSKA (reference sequence). CDR3: CSARGQYYEQYF. The CDR3 nucleotides are TGCAGTGCTAGAGGACAGTACTACGAGCAGTACTTC.

The chain has TRBV6-1 and TRBJ1-2, with 9 bases identical to TRBD1. Germline V gene data show CDR1 as MNHNS and CDR2 as SASEGT. The CDR3 covers 15 residues. V lost 6 bases, J lost 7 bases, and 12 bases stayed unmatched. The CDR3 is CASRPKQGARGGYTF. CDR3 DNA: TGTGCCAGCAGACCCAAACAGGGGGCGCGTGGTGGCTACACCTTC.